This T cell receptor (beta chain) was recovered during a study of OX40 agonist ivuxolimab in advanced cancers. On the study more broadly: Every 2 weeks, patients got intravenous ivuxolimab at one of six dose levels (0.01-10 mg/kg). With a range of 23 to 79, age averaged about 59 years, and 70% to 85% were male. Study observations and caveats: People who partly responded at 0.1-3.0 mg/kg had some of the least clonal expansion seen.

The protocol was immunoSEQ multiplex PCR, while the TCRdb copy is restricted to in-frame clones and leaves out a portion. The sample carries 60,000 to 80,000 clones, 89% recorded once. Notes on this clone: The antigen remains undetermined.

V lost 6 bases and J lost 2; bases outside the gene matches: 8. The germline V gene has CDR1 SNHLY and CDR2 FYNNEI. There are 15 residues in the CDR3. This chain joins TRBV2 and TRBJ1-1; 8 bases match TRBD1. Material: CD4+ or CD8+ T cells sorted from blood, obtained in a trial of the OX40 agonist ivuxolimab. This sequence originates from an adult with an advanced solid tumor such as melanoma, head and neck, liver or kidney cancer. CDR3 nucleotides: TGTGCCAGCAGATCCCGGACAGGGATCAACACTGAAGCTTTCTTT. Its protein is CASRSRTGINTEAFF.